Shown below are 22 T cell receptor beta chains from a single sample sequenced in a study of blood T cell repertoires in COVID-19. Assay: immunoSEQ multiplex PCR; the TCRdb copy retains only in-frame clones and omits some. Altogether around 130,000 clones are present, roughly 84% being singletons, with the ten largest covering 8.9%. Specimen: peripheral blood. The receptors originated from a man between 25 and 39 years old with COVID-19, enrolled during active disease.

The chain joins TRBV5-1 to TRBJ2-3; the D gene is possibly TRBD2 (6 bases). The CDR3 consists of 15 residues. With 1 base removed from V and 0 bases from J, the gap between germline ends came to 9 bases. Per germline, CDR1 SGHRS and CDR2 YFSETQ. CDR3 sequence: CASSLRDFSTDTQYF. The CDR3, as DNA: TGCGCCAGCAGCTTGCGGGACTTTAGCACAGATACGCAGTATTTT. Supplemented by reference TRBV5-1 and TRBJ2-3, the full variable domain reads KAGVTQTPRYLIKTRGQQVTLSCSPISGHRSVSWYQQTPGQGLQFLFEYFSETQRNKGNFPGRFSGRQFSNSRSEMNVSTLELGDSALYLCASSLRDFSTDTQYFGPGTRLTVL.

This chain links TRBV27 with TRBJ1-1; D is perhaps TRBD1 (5 bases). This CDR3 has 15 residues. Trimming removed 5 bases from V and 1 base from J, with 14 bases in between. Germline loops: CDR1 MNHEY, CDR2 SMNVEV (reference sequence). In DNA, the CDR3 is TGTGCCAGCAGTCGACGGGAGACAGCGAACACTGAAGCTTTCTTT. Amino acid sequence: CASSRRETANTEAFF.

The gene calls are TRBV10-1 and TRBJ2-7, with 8 positions matching TRBD2. V lost 8 bases and J lost 7; bases outside the gene matches: 4. Germline assignment: CDR1 WNHNN and CDR2 SYGVQD (reference sequence). The CDR3 runs to 11 residues. The CDR3, as DNA: TGCGCCAGCTCCGCGGGAGGTGAGCAGTACTTC. It translates to CASSAGGEQYF.

The V gene is TRBV10-3, the J gene TRBJ2-2; D might be TRBD1 (6 bases). The germline V and J ends were trimmed by 6 bases and 2 bases, with 10 bases remaining between them. The CDR3 is 14 amino acids. Germline CDR1 and CDR2: ENHRY and SYGVKD. The CDR3 coding sequence is TGTGCCATCAGGGACAGCCCTAACACCGGGGAGCTGTTTTTT. It specifies CAIRDSPNTGELFF.

The rearrangement links TRBV5-1 to TRBJ1-5, with D perhaps TRBD1 (5 bases). Germline V gives CDR1 SGHRS, CDR2 YFSETQ. This CDR3 is built from 13 residues. V lost 0 bases and J 4 bases, leaving 5 bases between the germline ends. The CDR3 bases are TGCGCCAGCAGCTTGGGACAGAATCAGCCCCAGCATTTT. This codes for CASSLGQNQPQHF.

This clone was detected only a few times. The chain uses TRBV6-2 or TRBV6-3 and TRBJ2-1; TRBD1 aligns across 7 bases. Germline values: CDR1 MNHEY, CDR2 SVGEGT. The V segment lost 6 bases and the J segment 8 bases; nucleotides outside the gene matches: 4. The CDR3 consists of 12 residues. The CDR3 DNA sequence: TGTGCCAGCAGCCTCGACAGGGATGAGCAGTTCTTC. Translated: CASSLDRDEQFF.

This rearrangement joins TRBV28 to TRBJ2-7, with 10 bases aligning to TRBD2. Looked up from germline, CDR1 is MDHEN and CDR2 is SYDVKM. The CDR3 has 15 residues. The ends lost 5 bases at V and 9 bases at J; junction bases unmatched: 13. The CDR3 DNA reads TGTGCCAGCAGTCCTCCGCTAGCGGGAGTCTTCGGGCAGTACTTC. Translated: CASSPPLAGVFGQYF.

The chain combines TRBV19 with TRBJ2-7, with D possibly matching TRBD1 (5 bases). Germline CDR1 LNHDA, CDR2 SQIVND (reference sequence). The V end lost 6 bases, the J end lost 0 bases, and 9 bases lay between the germline ends. There are 13 residues in the CDR3. The CDR3 nucleotides read TGTGCCAGTAGCCCGGACAACTCCTACGAGCAGTACTTC. This encodes CASSPDNSYEQYF.

The chain recombines TRBV28 with TRBJ2-6, with a weak D call TRBD2 (6 bases). The CDR3 spans 17 residues. The V end was cut by 8 bases, the J end by 0 bases, with 17 bases between. Germline V gives CDR1 MDHEN, CDR2 SYDVKM. CDR3 nucleotides: TGTGCCAGCCGAATAAGGGCGGGAAGCTCTGGGGCCAACGTCCTGACTTTC. The encoded protein is CASRIRAGSSGANVLTF.

The V call is TRBV9, the J call TRBJ2-1; TRBD2 aligns across 10 bases. Germline V CDR1 and CDR2: SGDLS, YYNGEE. CDR3 length: 15 amino acids. V lost 4 bases and J lost 4; bases outside the gene matches: 5. Here the CDR3 reads CASSPRTSGYNEQFF. The CDR3 DNA follows: TGTGCCAGCAGCCCCAGGACTAGCGGATACAATGAGCAGTTCTTC. Together with reference TRBV9 and TRBJ2-1, the CDR3 gives the full variable domain: DSGVTQTPKHLITATGQRVTLRCSPRSGDLSVYWYQQSLDQGLQFLIQYYNGEERAKGNILERFSAQQFPDLHSELNLSSLELGDSALYFCASSPRTSGYNEQFFGPGTRLTVL.

The J gene is TRBJ1-2, the V gene TRBV2; D possibly corresponds to TRBD1 (5 bases). Trimming pared 1 base from V and 8 bases from J, leaving 11 bases between. The CDR3 sequence is 13 residues long. Germline-derived CDR1 and CDR2 are SNHLY and FYNNEI. CDR3 sequence: CASSEGRADGYTF. The CDR3 coding sequence is TGTGCCAGCAGTGAAGGCAGGGCCGACGGCTACACCTTC.

The chain uses TRBV27 and TRBJ2-7; 8 nucleotides agree with TRBD1. The length of the CDR3 is 15 residues. V was clipped by 5 bases and J by 3 bases; unmatched bases: 9. CDR1 is MNHEY and CDR2 is SMNVEV in the germline V gene (reference sequence). CDR3 DNA: TGTGCCAGCAGTCCCAGGACAGGGATTAACTACGAGCAGTACTTC. As protein: CASSPRTGINYEQYF.

The chain is built from TRBV7-8 and TRBJ1-2; D is uncertain. The CDR3 spans 15 residues. The germline V and J ends were trimmed by 5 bases and 4 bases, with 17 bases remaining between them. Germline assignment: CDR1 SGHVS and CDR2 FQNEAQ. The CDR3 is CASSPIRTRSYGYTF. The CDR3 nucleotides are TGTGCCAGCAGCCCTATAAGAACTCGGTCCTATGGCTACACCTTC.

The chain carries TRBV2 and TRBJ2-5; 7 bases agree with TRBD2. With V trimmed by 6 bases and J by 5 bases, 6 bases remained unmatched. CDR1 and CDR2 from the germline V gene are SNHLY and FYNNEI. There are 13 residues in the CDR3. For the CDR3, the DNA is TGTGCCAGCAGCTCGACTAGCCGGGAGACCCAGTACTTC. Translated: CASSSTSRETQYF.

V usage is TRBV27 and J usage is TRBJ2-7; 7 bases fit TRBD2. This CDR3 is 16 amino acids long. Germline CDR1 is MNHEY and CDR2 is SMNVEV (reference sequence). Unmatched junction bases numbered 11, after V lost 5 bases and J lost 1 base. The DNA of the CDR3 is TGTGCCAGCAGTCCCCGGGGGGAGCGGGAATCCTACGAGCAGTACTTC. This translates into CASSPRGERESYEQYF.

The rearrangement uses TRBV19 and TRBJ1-1; a possible D gene is TRBD1 (6 bases). The CDR3 runs to 18 residues. Germline V gene data show CDR1 as LNHDA and CDR2 as SQIVND (reference sequence). V shed 3 bases and J shed 6 bases, with 26 bases lying between them. The CDR3 DNA reads as TGTGCCAGTAGTATTGTTAGGACAGCAAATCGAGGGTTGCCTGAAGCTTTCTTT. This encodes CASSIVRTANRGLPEAFF.

The V gene is TRBV7-9, the J gene TRBJ1-3; 7 bases agree with TRBD1. Germline V lookup: CDR1 SEHNR, CDR2 FQNEAQ (reference sequence). There are 18 residues in the CDR3. Trimming took 1 base from V and 0 from J; bases not matched to a gene: 9. The CDR3 spells CASSLGQGGHISGNTIYF. DNA of the CDR3: TGTGCCAGCAGCTTAGGACAGGGAGGCCACATCTCTGGAAACACCATATATTTT.

J is TRBJ1-1 and V is TRBV11-2, with TRBD1 identical over 7 bases. J gave up 3 bases and V 3 bases, and 1 base lay outside the gene matches. Germline V lookup: CDR1 SGHAT, CDR2 FQNNGV. The CDR3 is 13 amino acids. CDR3 DNA: TGTGCCAGCAGCTTTGGACAGGACACTGAAGCTTTCTTT. It translates to CASSFGQDTEAFF. Full variable domain (missing parts from reference TRBV11-2 and TRBJ1-1): EAGVAQSPRYKIIEKRQSVAFWCNPISGHATLYWYQQILGQGPKLLIQFQNNGVVDDSQLPKDRFSAERLKGVDSTLKIQPAKLEDSAVYLCASSFGQDTEAFFGQGTRLTVV.

The chain has TRBV11-2 and TRBJ2-5; 13 bases are a match to TRBD2. V was pared by 5 bases and J by 4 bases, with 4 bases of the junction left unmatched. The germline gives CDR1 SGHAT, CDR2 FQNNGV. This CDR3 is built from 15 residues. The CDR3 nucleotides are TGTGCCAGCAGCCCAGGACTAGCGGGAGTAGAGACCCAGTACTTC. Amino acids: CASSPGLAGVETQYF.

The gene calls are TRBV11-3 and TRBJ2-5, with 9 bases that match TRBD1. V shed 5 bases, J shed 5 bases, and the junction held 9 bases outside the gene matches. Germline V gives CDR1 SGHNT, CDR2 YENEEA. The CDR3 length is 15 residues. The CDR3 DNA reads as TGTGCCAGCAGCCCCGGGACAGGGTACATTGAGACCCAGTACTTC. Residues: CASSPGTGYIETQYF.

The chain links TRBV25-1 to TRBJ1-5, with 9 positions matching TRBD1. Germline-derived CDR1 and CDR2 are MGHDK and SYGVNS. This CDR3 spans 15 amino acids. The V segment lost 4 bases and the J segment 6 bases; nucleotides outside the gene matches: 7. CDR3: CASSADRGGSQPQHF. The DNA of the CDR3 is TGTGCCAGCAGTGCCGACAGGGGGGGGAGTCAGCCCCAGCATTTT.

This CDR3 is CASSPGQGRYEQYF. CDR3 in DNA: TGCGCCAGCAGCCCGGGACAGGGGAGGTACGAGCAGTACTTC. The chain combines TRBV4-1 with TRBJ2-7; 10 bases line up with TRBD1. This CDR3 spans 14 amino acids. V lost 4 bases to trimming and J lost 4 bases; unmatched junction nucleotides: 4. In germline, CDR1 is MGHRA, CDR2 YSYEKL.